Below, one T cell receptor beta chain is given with its context. The antigen is unknown. The assay was immunoSEQ multiplex PCR, and TCRdb's table has in-frame clones only and misses some. The sample contains around 60,000 clones, about 80% of which appear only once. This entry comes from a study of early stage breast cancer tumors. Study-wide context: Most invasive tumors, about 70% of the 16, were ER+/PR+/HER2-. Roughly 8 ER+/PR+/HER2- tumors were invasive ductal; a few were invasive lobular. Study conclusions and caveats: In most of the 16 patients, blood comparison separated tumor from normal breast. Most shared enriched TCRB sequences were commonly generated ones.

V gave up 0 bases and J gave up 5 bases; unmatched junction bases: 7. CDR3 size: 16 residues. The germline V gene has CDR1 SGDLS and CDR2 YYNGEE. This TCR was sampled from a person aged 25 to 39 with breast cancer. Sample: blood. The chain joins TRBV9 to TRBJ2-2; 7 positions match TRBD2. As DNA, the CDR3 is TGTGCCAGCAGCGTAGCTCGGGCGGGAGCAACCGGGGAGCTGTTTTTT. It yields the protein CASSVARAGATGELFF.